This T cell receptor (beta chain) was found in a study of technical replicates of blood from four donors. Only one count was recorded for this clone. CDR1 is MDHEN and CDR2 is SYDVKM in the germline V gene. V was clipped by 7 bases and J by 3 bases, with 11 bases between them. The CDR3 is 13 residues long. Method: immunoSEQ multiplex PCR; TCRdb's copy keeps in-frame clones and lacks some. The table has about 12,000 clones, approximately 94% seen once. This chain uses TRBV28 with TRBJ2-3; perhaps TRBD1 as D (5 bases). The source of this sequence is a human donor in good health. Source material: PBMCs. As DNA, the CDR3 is TGTGCCAGCAAGGGGCCCGGTACAGATACGCAGTATTTT. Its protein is CASKGPGTDTQYF.